This T cell receptor beta chain was identified in a study of OX40 agonist ivuxolimab in advanced cancers. Overall study results and limits: A proportion of nonresponders additionally exhibited low normalized T-cell clonal expansion.

Per germline, CDR1 SGHTA and CDR2 FQGNSA. This CDR3 comprises 15 residues. Trimming took 5 bases from V and 2 from J, leaving 13 bases between them. Some clones are missing from TCRdb's copy, which holds only in-frame ones; the method was immunoSEQ multiplex PCR. The sample carries approximately 20,000 clones, more than 70% recorded once. About this clone: Antigen unknown.

This sequence joins TRBV7-2 and TRBJ2-1; D uncertain. The input for sequencing was CD4+ or CD8+ T cells sorted from blood, taken in a trial of the OX40 agonist ivuxolimab. The source of this sequence is an adult with an advanced solid tumor such as melanoma, head and neck, liver or kidney cancer. The CDR3 is CASSPRTYPYNEQFF. The DNA of the CDR3 is TGTGCCAGCAGCCCTCGGACGTACCCCTACAATGAGCAGTTCTTC.